These 28 T cell receptor beta chains share one sample of origin, sequenced in a study of T cell changes during pregnancy in multiple sclerosis. The method was immunoSEQ multiplex PCR; TCRdb's version includes in-frame clones alone and lacks a portion of them. Of 100,000 or so clones detected, approximately 92% appear once; the ten largest clones hold just under 2%. Material: peripheral blood, obtained after pregnancy. These receptor sequences come from a female donor with multiple sclerosis, enrolled in a pregnancy study.

V gene TRBV6-1 combines with J gene TRBJ1-3, with 7 nucleotides matching TRBD1. J lost 2 bases, V lost 8 bases, and 6 bases had no gene match. In germline, CDR1 is MNHNS, CDR2 SASEGT. This CDR3 is 14 amino acids long. This CDR3 reads CASRSTGPGNTIYF. The CDR3 bases are TGTGCCAGCCGATCGACAGGGCCTGGAAACACCATATATTTT.

This chain uses TRBV9 with TRBJ2-7; perhaps TRBD2 as D (5 bases). The CDR3 has 15 residues. Trimming took 4 bases from V and 0 from J, leaving 14 bases between them. The germline gives CDR1 SGDLS, CDR2 YYNGEE. CDR3 nucleotide sequence: TGTGCCAGCAGCCCCCTCGGGGTCAGCTCCTACGAGCAGTACTTC. Encoded protein: CASSPLGVSSYEQYF.

The V and J genes are TRBV2 and TRBJ1-1; no clear D gene. Per germline, CDR1 SNHLY and CDR2 FYNNEI. Trimming removed 3 bases at V and 0 bases at J, with 8 bases between. The CDR3 covers 14 residues. CDR3 sequence (DNA): TGTGCCAGCAGTGAGCGATCCATGAACACTGAAGCTTTCTTT. Its translation: CASSERSMNTEAFF.

The chain employs TRBV19 and TRBJ1-5; possibly TRBD1 for D (5 bases). With 5 bases removed from V and 6 bases from J, the gap between germline ends came to 17 bases. The germline CDR1 and CDR2 sequences are LNHDA and SQIVND (reference sequence). The CDR3 runs to 15 residues. The CDR3 DNA sequence: TGTGCCAGTAGTTCGGGAGGAGGGGTGATTCAGCCCCAGCATTTT. Its protein product is CASSSGGGVIQPQHF.

This clone was detected only a few times. The chain combines TRBV30 with TRBJ1-5; 7 bases fit TRBD1. The CDR3 covers 14 residues. Germline trimming cut 0 bases from V and 4 bases from J; bases unmatched to any gene: 3. CDR1 and CDR2 (germline): GTSNPN, SVGIG (reference sequence). This CDR3 is CAWSVGGLNQPQHF. The CDR3 coding sequence is TGTGCCTGGAGTGTAGGGGGCCTTAATCAGCCCCAGCATTTT.

The genes are TRBV4-3 and TRBJ1-1; no reliable D call. Germline V gives CDR1 LGHNA, CDR2 YSLEER. The CDR3 has 16 amino acids. V was shortened by 0 bases and J by 4 bases, with 15 bases between the two germline ends. CDR3: CASSQDPAGEGTEAFF. In DNA, the CDR3 is TGCGCCAGCAGCCAAGATCCTGCTGGAGAAGGCACTGAAGCTTTCTTT.

This sequence joins TRBV7-3 and TRBJ1-2; possible D gene TRBD1, 5 bases. The CDR3 runs 15 residues. Per germline, CDR1 SGHTA and CDR2 FQGTGA. V was trimmed by 0 bases and J by 0 bases, leaving 8 bases between them. The CDR3 spells CASSLTPGTNYGYTF. DNA for the CDR3: TGTGCCAGCAGCTTAACGCCAGGGACTAACTATGGCTACACCTTC.

The chain has TRBV7-8 and TRBJ2-5, with TRBD2 matching over 7 bases. Germline trimming cut 4 bases from V and 2 bases from J; bases unmatched to any gene: 7. This CDR3 contains 15 residues. Germline V gives CDR1 SGHVS, CDR2 FQNEAQ. CDR3 protein: CASSSGASGQETQYF. CDR3 nucleotides: TGTGCCAGCAGCTCTGGAGCTAGCGGACAAGAGACCCAGTACTTC. The full variable domain, completed using reference TRBV7-8 and TRBJ2-5, is GAGVSQSPRYKVAKRGQDVALRCDPISGHVSLFWYQQALGQGPEFLTYFQNEAQLDKSGLPSDRFFAERPEGSVSTLKIQRTQQEDSAVYLCASSSGASGQETQYFGPGTRLLVL.

The chain combines TRBV9 with TRBJ2-5; D not resolved. Germline-derived CDR1 and CDR2 are SGDLS and YYNGEE. Trimming stripped 0 bases from V and 5 bases from J, with 14 bases between. The CDR3 sequence is 15 residues long. CDR3 protein: CASSVEAGPRETQYF. CDR3 nucleotides: TGTGCCAGCAGCGTAGAGGCAGGTCCCCGGGAGACCCAGTACTTC.

V is TRBV18 and J is TRBJ1-6; 7 bases match TRBD1. Germline CDR1 and CDR2: KGHSH and LQKENI. The ends lost 3 bases at V and 5 bases at J; junction bases unmatched: 4. The CDR3 runs to 15 residues. The CDR3 reads CASSPGQNNNSPLHF. The CDR3 DNA reads TGTGCCAGCTCACCGGGACAGAATAATAATTCACCCCTCCACTTT.

The chain employs TRBV23-1 and TRBJ2-2; D might be TRBD2 (6 bases). TRBV23-1 is known as an ORF, though its function is uncertain. This CDR3 is built from 15 residues. Trimming removed 4 bases from V and 4 bases from J, with 13 bases in between. The CDR3 sequence is CASSLGRGGTGELFF. In DNA, the CDR3 is TGCGCCAGCAGTCTAGGCCGGGGAGGCACCGGGGAGCTGTTTTTT.

This rearrangement joins TRBV9 to TRBJ2-2; the D gene is possibly TRBD2 (5 bases). CDR1 and CDR2 (germline): SGDLS, YYNGEE. Trimming stripped 0 bases from V and 4 bases from J, with 7 bases between. CDR3 length: 14 residues. As DNA, the CDR3 is TGTGCCAGCAGCGTAGCCGGGATCACCGGGGAGCTGTTTTTT. Amino acids: CASSVAGITGELFF.

V gene TRBV6-1 combines with J gene TRBJ2-5; perhaps TRBD2 as D (5 bases). CDR3 length equals 14 residues. The V gene's germline CDR1 is MNHNS and CDR2 SASEGT. The V end lost 5 bases, the J end lost 0 bases, and 10 bases lay between the germline ends. The CDR3 region is CASSKRKNQETQYF. The DNA for the CDR3 is TGTGCCAGCAGTAAGCGGAAGAACCAAGAGACCCAGTACTTC.

The V gene is TRBV19, the J gene TRBJ1-4; perhaps TRBD1 as D (5 bases). Germline V gene sequence: CDR1 LNHDA, CDR2 SQIVND (reference sequence). The ends were cut back, 2 bases at V and 3 bases at J, with 10 bases in the middle. The CDR3 runs 15 residues. DNA of the CDR3: TGTGCCAGTAGTATACGGGGGACGGCTAATGAAAAACTGTTTTTT. Translated, it gives CASSIRGTANEKLFF.

This chain uses TRBV11-3 with TRBJ2-1; a weak D match, TRBD1 (5 bases). CDR3 length: 13 amino acids. Trimming took 11 bases from V and 0 from J, leaving 11 bases between them. CDR1 is SGHNT and CDR2 is YENEEA in the germline V gene. CDR3 nucleotide sequence: TGTGCCTCCACAGACAGCTCCTACAATGAGCAGTTCTTC. Translated: CASTDSSYNEQFF.

The V and J genes are TRBV5-4 and TRBJ1-2; TRBD1 matches at 12 bases. With 4 bases clipped from V and 7 bases from J, the junction kept 8 bases outside the gene matches. Germline assignment: CDR1 SGHNT and CDR2 YYREEE (reference sequence). The CDR3 is made up of 15 amino acids. CDR3 region: CASSTLGQGAGGYTF. The DNA of the CDR3 is TGTGCCAGCAGCACCCTGGGACAGGGGGCAGGTGGCTACACCTTC.

CDR3 bases: TGTGCCAGTAGTATAGTGGGACAGGGTCAGCCCCAGCATTTT. Translated, it gives CASSIVGQGQPQHF. The chain links TRBV19 to TRBJ1-5, with TRBD1 matching over 9 bases. V was pared by 1 base and J by 6 bases, with 1 base of the junction left unmatched. Germline CDR1 and CDR2: LNHDA and SQIVND (reference sequence). The CDR3 runs to 14 residues.

This chain connects TRBV19 to TRBJ2-6, with D possibly being TRBD1 (5 bases). Germline V gene lookup returns CDR1 LNHDA and CDR2 SQIVND (reference sequence). V lost 6 bases to trimming and J lost 0 bases, with 12 bases between them. The CDR3 extends over 16 amino acids. The CDR3 sequence: CASSRESYSGANVLTF. The CDR3 region has the DNA TGTGCCAGTAGCAGGGAATCCTACTCTGGGGCCAACGTCCTGACTTTC. The variable domain in full, with the rest retrieved from reference TRBV19 and TRBJ2-6, is DGGITQSPKYLFRKEGQNVTLSCEQNLNHDAMYWYRQDPGQGLRLIYYSQIVNDFQKGDIAEGYSVSREKKESFPLTVTSAQKNPTAFYLCASSRESYSGANVLTFGAGSRLTVL.

This clone showed up just once. The V gene is TRBV11-3, the J gene TRBJ2-1, with 10 bases that match TRBD2. The CDR3 is made up of 16 amino acids. Losses at the gene ends were 3 bases for V and 5 bases for J; bases not matched to a gene: 7. Looked up from germline, CDR1 is SGHNT and CDR2 is YENEEA. CDR3 in DNA: TGTGCCAGCAGCTTTCTCTTAGCGGGGGGCCACAATGAGCAGTTCTTC. As protein: CASSFLLAGGHNEQFF.

V and J are TRBV15 and TRBJ2-7, with TRBD1 identical over 9 bases. Germline CDR1 and CDR2: LNHNV and YYDKDF (reference sequence). V was pared by 4 bases and J by 5 bases, with 9 bases of the junction left unmatched. This CDR3 contains 15 residues. The CDR3 region is CATSKRWTGENEQYF. In DNA form, the CDR3 reads TGTGCCACCAGCAAACGCTGGACAGGGGAGAACGAGCAGTACTTC.

The chain joins TRBV6-1 to TRBJ1-2; TRBD1 aligns across 9 bases. CDR3 size: 14 residues. J lost 7 bases, V lost 8 bases, and 11 bases had no gene match. From germline, CDR1 is MNHNS and CDR2 SASEGT. The CDR3 bases are TGTGCCAGCGAGGACAGGGGATCCGTGGGTGGCTACACCTTC. Translation gives CASEDRGSVGGYTF.

The chain carries TRBV7-9 and TRBJ2-3, with TRBD1 matching over 8 bases. Germline CDR1 and CDR2: SEHNR and FQNEAQ (reference sequence). The CDR3 covers 16 residues. V trimming: 5 bases; J trimming: 0 bases; junction bases outside the gene matches: 7. The CDR3 reads CASSANRGISTDTQYF. The CDR3 nucleotides are TGTGCCAGCAGCGCGAACAGGGGGATAAGCACAGATACGCAGTATTTT.

This chain links TRBV6-1 with TRBJ1-1; D is possibly TRBD1 (5 bases). The V end was cut by 10 bases, the J end by 1 base, with 13 bases between. Germline CDR1 MNHNS, CDR2 SASEGT. The CDR3 is made up of 13 amino acids. The CDR3 bases are TGTGCCACCCGTGACGGACAGAACACTGAAGCTTTCTTT. This encodes CATRDGQNTEAFF.

Written as DNA, the CDR3 is TGTGCCAGCAGTTACGGTCAGGGTTATAGCAATCAGCCCCAGCATTTT. As protein: CASSYGQGYSNQPQHF. The chain couples TRBV6-6 to TRBJ1-5; D possibly corresponds to TRBD1 (5 bases). Deletions cut 2 bases from V and 0 bases from J, with 11 bases between. The germline V gene encodes CDR1 MNHNY and CDR2 SVGAGI (reference sequence). The CDR3 runs 16 residues.

This clone was counted only a few times. The V and J genes are TRBV6-5 and TRBJ1-1; TRBD1 matches at 9 bases. Trimming cost V 7 bases and J 5 bases; bases outside gene matches: 8. This CDR3 comprises 14 residues. Germline lookup yields CDR1 MNHEY and CDR2 SVGAGI. The CDR3 bases are TGTGCCAGCACCGCACAGGGGGCGGCGACTGAAGCTTTCTTT. Translated, it gives CASTAQGAATEAFF.

This clone has just a few counts. The chain uses TRBV7-9 and TRBJ1-1; TRBD1 agrees at 7 bases. The germline V gene encodes CDR1 SEHNR and CDR2 FQNEAQ (reference sequence). Germline trimming cut 1 base from V and 6 bases from J; bases unmatched to any gene: 8. This CDR3 is 15 amino acids long. CDR3 in amino acids: CASSLDRGPASEAFF. CDR3 nucleotides: TGTGCCAGCAGCTTAGACAGGGGCCCGGCATCTGAAGCTTTCTTT.

The rearrangement uses TRBV5-1 and TRBJ1-1, with D possibly TRBD1 on 5 matching bases. Trimming took off 0 bases at V and 0 bases at J, with 12 bases between the two ends. Per germline, CDR1 SGHRS and CDR2 YFSETQ. The CDR3 runs 16 residues. This chain's CDR3 is CASSLGQTLMNTEAFF. Written as DNA, the CDR3 is TGCGCCAGCAGCTTGGGACAGACCCTAATGAACACTGAAGCTTTCTTT. The full variable domain, completed using reference TRBV5-1 and TRBJ1-1, is KAGVTQTPRYLIKTRGQQVTLSCSPISGHRSVSWYQQTPGQGLQFLFEYFSETQRNKGNFPGRFSGRQFSNSRSEMNVSTLELGDSALYLCASSLGQTLMNTEAFFGQGTRLTVV.

The chain is built from TRBV27 and TRBJ1-1; 7 bases fit TRBD1. Germline assignment: CDR1 MNHEY and CDR2 SMNVEV (reference sequence). After removal of 4 bases from V and 7 bases from J, the junction contained 12 bases not matched to a gene. This CDR3 has 15 residues. CDR3 sequence reads: CASSSFLQGYVEAFF. Written as DNA, the CDR3 is TGTGCCAGCAGTTCCTTCTTACAGGGGTATGTTGAAGCTTTCTTT.